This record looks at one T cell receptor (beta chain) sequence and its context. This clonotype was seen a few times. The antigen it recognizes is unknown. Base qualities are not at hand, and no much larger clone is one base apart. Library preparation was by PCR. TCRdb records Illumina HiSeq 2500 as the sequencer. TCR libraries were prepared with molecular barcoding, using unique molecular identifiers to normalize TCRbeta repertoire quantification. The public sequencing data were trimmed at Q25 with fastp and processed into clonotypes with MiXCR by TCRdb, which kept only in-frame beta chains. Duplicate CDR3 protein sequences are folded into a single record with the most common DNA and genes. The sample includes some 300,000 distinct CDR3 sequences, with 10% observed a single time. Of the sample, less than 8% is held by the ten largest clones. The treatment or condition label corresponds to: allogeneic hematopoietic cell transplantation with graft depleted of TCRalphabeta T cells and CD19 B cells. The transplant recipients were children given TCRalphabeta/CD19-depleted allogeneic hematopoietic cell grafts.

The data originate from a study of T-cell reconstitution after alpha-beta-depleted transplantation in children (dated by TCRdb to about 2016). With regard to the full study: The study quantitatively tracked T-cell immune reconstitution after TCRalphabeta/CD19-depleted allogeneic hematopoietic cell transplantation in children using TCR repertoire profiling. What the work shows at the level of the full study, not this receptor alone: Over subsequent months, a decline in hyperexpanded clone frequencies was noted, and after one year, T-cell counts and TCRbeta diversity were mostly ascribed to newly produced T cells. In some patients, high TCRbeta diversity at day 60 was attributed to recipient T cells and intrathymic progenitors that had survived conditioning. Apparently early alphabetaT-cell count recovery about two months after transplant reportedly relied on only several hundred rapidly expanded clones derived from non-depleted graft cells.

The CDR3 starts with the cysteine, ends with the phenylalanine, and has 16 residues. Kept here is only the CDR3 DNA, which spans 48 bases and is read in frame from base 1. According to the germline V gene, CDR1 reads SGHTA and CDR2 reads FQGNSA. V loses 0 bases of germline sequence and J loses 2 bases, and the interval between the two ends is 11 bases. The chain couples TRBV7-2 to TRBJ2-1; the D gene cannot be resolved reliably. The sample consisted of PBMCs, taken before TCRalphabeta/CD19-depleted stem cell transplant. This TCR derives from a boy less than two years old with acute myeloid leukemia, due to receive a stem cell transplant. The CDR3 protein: CASSLAAPAAYNEQFF. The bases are TGTGCCAGCAGCTTAGCAGCTCCAGCTGCCTACAATGAGCAGTTCTTC.